One and the same sample provided the 3 T cell receptor beta chains below, sequenced in a study of T-cell reconstitution after alpha-beta-depleted transplantation in children. A library of TCRbeta sequences, prepared with unique molecular identifiers, was generated. One entry per CDR3 protein results from TCRdb running MiXCR on the PCR reads. Of 420,000 or so distinct CDR3 sequences listed, about 11% are singletons. The material was PBMCs from the stem cell graft donor, obtained from the stem cell graft. These receptors originate from a human donor who donated a stem cell graft to a child with acute myeloid leukemia.

V and J are TRBV18 and TRBJ1-2; D might be TRBD1 (5 bases). V was trimmed by 3 bases and J by 4 bases, leaving 15 bases between them. CDR3 length: 15 residues. Germline V gene sequence: CDR1 KGHSH, CDR2 LQKENI. The CDR3 coding sequence is TGTGCCAGCTCACCGAGGGAGGAGGGGACCTATGGCTACACCTTC. This codes for CASSPREEGTYGYTF. Using reference TRBV18 and TRBJ1-2 for the parts outside the CDR3, the full variable domain is NAGVMQNPRHLVRRRGQEARLRCSPMKGHSHVYWYRQLPEEGLKFMVYLQKENIIDESGMPKERFSAEFPKEGPSILRIQQVVRGDSAAYFCASSPREEGTYGYTFGSGTRLTVV.

The chain joins TRBV12-3 or TRBV12-4 to TRBJ2-7, with 7 bases matching TRBD2. Trimming cost V 6 bases and J 3 bases; bases outside gene matches: 5. This CDR3 contains 13 residues. CDR3 DNA sequence: TGTGCCAGCAGACCCTCGGGGGGCTACGAGCAGTACTTC. This translates into CASRPSGGYEQYF.

This clonotype was picked up a small number of times. The gene calls are TRBV12-3 or TRBV12-4 and TRBJ1-1; D is perhaps TRBD1 (5 bases). The V gene lost 7 bases and the J gene lost 4 bases, with 16 bases spanning the gap. The CDR3 has 14 residues. CDR3 amino acids: CASIGTGVGTEAFF. CDR3 DNA: TGTGCCAGCATTGGGACGGGAGTAGGCACTGAAGCTTTCTTT.